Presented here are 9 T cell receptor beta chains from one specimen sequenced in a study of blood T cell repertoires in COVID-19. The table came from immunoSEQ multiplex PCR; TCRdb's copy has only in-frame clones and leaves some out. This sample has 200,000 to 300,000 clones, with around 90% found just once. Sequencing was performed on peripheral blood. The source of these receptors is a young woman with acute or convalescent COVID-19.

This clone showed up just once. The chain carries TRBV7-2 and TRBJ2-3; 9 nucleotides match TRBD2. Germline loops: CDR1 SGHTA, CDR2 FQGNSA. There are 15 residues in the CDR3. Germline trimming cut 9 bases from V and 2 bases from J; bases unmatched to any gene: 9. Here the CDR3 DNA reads TGTGCCAGTACAAAAGCGGGAGGACACACAGATACGCAGTATTTT. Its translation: CASTKAGGHTDTQYF.

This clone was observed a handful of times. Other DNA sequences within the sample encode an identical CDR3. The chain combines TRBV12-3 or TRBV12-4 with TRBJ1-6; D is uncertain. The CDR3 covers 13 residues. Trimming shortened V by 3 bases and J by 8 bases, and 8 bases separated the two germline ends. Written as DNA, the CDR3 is TGTGCCAGCAGTTTGGGCGGGGATTCACCCCTCCACTTT. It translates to CASSLGGDSPLHF.

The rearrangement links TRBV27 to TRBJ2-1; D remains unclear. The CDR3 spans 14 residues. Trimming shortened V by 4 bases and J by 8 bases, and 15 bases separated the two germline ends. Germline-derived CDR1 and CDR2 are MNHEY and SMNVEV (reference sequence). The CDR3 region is CASSYNPLRYEQFF. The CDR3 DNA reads TGTGCCAGCAGTTATAACCCCTTGAGATATGAGCAGTTCTTC.

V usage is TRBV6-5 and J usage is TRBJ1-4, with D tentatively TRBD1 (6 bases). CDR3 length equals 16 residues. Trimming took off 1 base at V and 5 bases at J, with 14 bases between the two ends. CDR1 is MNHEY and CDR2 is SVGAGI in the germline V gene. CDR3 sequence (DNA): TGTGCCAGCAGTTACTGGCAGGGCAGGGGAAATGAAAAACTGTTTTTT. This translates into CASSYWQGRGNEKLFF.

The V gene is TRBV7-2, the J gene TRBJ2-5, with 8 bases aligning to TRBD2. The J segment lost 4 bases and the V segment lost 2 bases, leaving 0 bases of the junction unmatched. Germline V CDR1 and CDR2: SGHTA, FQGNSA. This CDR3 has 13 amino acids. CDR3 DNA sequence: TGTGCCAGCAGCTTACGGGGGGGAGAGACCCAGTACTTC. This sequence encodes CASSLRGGETQYF. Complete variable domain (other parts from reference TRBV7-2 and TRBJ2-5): GAGVSQSPSNKVTEKGKDVELRCDPISGHTALYWYRQSLGQGLEFLIYFQGNSAPDKSGLPSDRFSAERTGGSVSTLTIQRTQQEDSAVYLCASSLRGGETQYFGPGTRLLVL.

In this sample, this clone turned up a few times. The CDR3 protein is CASSGTRTSGNYEQYF. CDR3 DNA: TGTGCCAGCAGTGGAACCCGGACTAGCGGGAATTACGAGCAGTACTTC. The rearrangement links TRBV27 to TRBJ2-7; 12 positions match TRBD2. There are 16 residues in the CDR3. V lost 5 bases and J lost 4; bases outside the gene matches: 9. Germline V gene lookup returns CDR1 MNHEY and CDR2 SMNVEV (reference sequence).

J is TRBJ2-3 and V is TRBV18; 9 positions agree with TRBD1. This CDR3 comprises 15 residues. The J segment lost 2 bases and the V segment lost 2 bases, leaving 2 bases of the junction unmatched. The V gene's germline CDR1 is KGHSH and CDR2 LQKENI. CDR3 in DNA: TGTGCCAGCTCACCAGGGACAGGGATCACAGATACGCAGTATTTT. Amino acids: CASSPGTGITDTQYF.

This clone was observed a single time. The CDR3 nucleotides read TGTGCCAGCAGCAAACGGACAGGGGCGGATGAGCAGTTCTTC. It codes for CASSKRTGADEQFF. The chain links TRBV7-8 to TRBJ2-1, with 9 nucleotides matching TRBD1. Germline lookup yields CDR1 SGHVS and CDR2 FQNEAQ. The CDR3 contains 14 residues. Germline trimming cut 5 bases from V and 8 bases from J; bases unmatched to any gene: 7.

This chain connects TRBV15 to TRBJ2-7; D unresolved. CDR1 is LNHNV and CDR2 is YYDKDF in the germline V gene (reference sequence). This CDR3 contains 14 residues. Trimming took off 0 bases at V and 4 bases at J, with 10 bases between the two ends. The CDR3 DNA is TGTGCCACCAGCAGAGAGAGATGGGCTTACGAGCAGTACTTC. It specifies CATSRERWAYEQYF.